A selection of T cell receptor beta chains follows, all from one sample in a study of cytomegalovirus exposure and HLA in healthy donors. Libraries were prepared by immunoSEQ multiplex PCR; TCRdb keeps only in-frame clonotypes and omits some of them. In the table there are fewer than 400,000 clones, approximately 88% of which are singletons. The sequenced material came from PBMCs. The source is a man aged 25 to 45 in good health and CMV-seronegative. The CDR3 runs from the conserved cysteine through the conserved F or W. The D gene is left open where the match is weak. Clone size is not always given. Where it is, it says once, few, many or a class for expanded clones.

TRBV4-1	TRBJ2-7	-	-	CASSQSLGPGDEQYF	TGCGCCAGCAGCCAATCTCTTGGACCGGGAGACGAGCAGTACTTC
TRBV5-8	TRBJ2-1	-	TRBD1	CASSFGDRDYNEQFF	TGTGCCAGCAGCTTCGGGGACAGGGACTACAATGAGCAGTTCTTC
TRBV10-3	TRBJ1-2	-	-	CAISREAPNYGYTF	TGTGCCATCAGTCGCGAGGCCCCTAACTATGGCTACACCTTC
TRBV6-5	TRBJ2-1	-	-	CASSYGDEQFF	TGTGCCAGCAGTTACGGAGATGAGCAGTTCTTC
TRBV28	TRBJ2-3	-	-	CASSLSGPRPTDTQYF	TGTGCCAGCAGTTTGAGCGGGCCTAGGCCCACAGATACGCAGTATTTT
TRBV27	TRBJ2-1	-	-	CASRRGGNEQFF	TGTGCCAGCCGAAGGGGTGGGAATGAGCAGTTCTTC
TRBV12-5	TRBJ1-1	-	TRBD1	CASGLGIGTGNTEAFF	TGTGCTAGTGGTTTGGGTATCGGGACAGGGAATACTGAAGCTTTCTTT
TRBV6-1	TRBJ1-4	-	-	CASSGRQTTNEKLFF	TGTGCCAGCAGTGGTCGCCAGACAACTAATGAAAAACTGTTTTTT
TRBV6-1	TRBJ2-7	-	-	CASRGGQRNSYEQYF	TGTGCCAGCAGAGGTGGACAGCGAAACTCCTACGAGCAGTACTTC
TRBV18	TRBJ2-5	-	TRBD1	CASSGGQGSETQYF	TGTGCCAGCTCGGGGGGACAGGGGAGCGAGACCCAGTACTTC
TRBV15	TRBJ2-2	-	TRBD2	CATSRGGSGGDTGELFF	TGTGCCACCAGCAGAGGCGGTAGCGGGGGCGACACCGGGGAGCTGTTTTTT
TRBV7-9	TRBJ2-7	once	TRBD1	CASSLDPGGYYEQYF	TGTGCCAGCAGCTTAGACCCAGGGGGTTATTACGAGCAGTACTTC
TRBV6-5	TRBJ2-2	once	TRBD1	CASRSQGAVTGELFF	TGTGCCAGCAGGTCACAGGGGGCGGTCACCGGGGAGCTGTTTTTT
TRBV19	TRBJ1-4	-	-	CASSTTQAGEKLFF	TGTGCCAGTAGTACGACGCAGGCGGGGGAAAAACTGTTTTTT
TRBV7-2	TRBJ2-1	-	TRBD1	CASSDGQGRNEQFF	TGTGCCAGCAGCGACGGACAGGGTAGAAATGAGCAGTTCTTC
TRBV4-3	TRBJ1-6	-	-	CASSQTAESSYNSPLHF	TGCGCCAGCAGCCAGACGGCGGAGAGCTCCTATAATTCACCCCTCCACTTT
TRBV7-8	TRBJ2-7	-	TRBD1	CASSLASTGGLYEQYF	TGTGCCAGCAGCTTAGCGTCGACAGGGGGCTTGTACGAGCAGTACTTC
TRBV2	TRBJ2-1	-	TRBD1	CASSGQGENNEQFF	TGTGCCAGCAGTGGCCAGGGGGAAAACAATGAGCAGTTCTTC
TRBV6-5	TRBJ1-6	-	-	CASGYKGSGNSPLHF	TGTGCCAGCGGTTATAAGGGAAGCGGTAATTCACCCCTCCACTTT
TRBV18	TRBJ1-2	-	-	CASSPDRSNYGYTF	TGTGCCAGCTCACCAGACAGATCTAACTATGGCTACACCTTC
TRBV6-6	TRBJ1-4	-	-	CASSKRGAGNEKLFF	TGTGCCAGCAGCAAACGGGGCGCGGGAAATGAAAAACTGTTTTTT
TRBV7-9	TRBJ1-1	-	TRBD1	CASSRPGTGNTEAFF	TGTGCCAGCAGCCGTCCCGGGACAGGGAACACTGAAGCTTTCTTT
TRBV4-2	TRBJ2-7	-	TRBD1	CASSQATGTDYYEQYF	TGTGCCAGCAGCCAAGCGACCGGGACAGACTACTACGAGCAGTACTTC
TRBV5-6	TRBJ2-7	once	TRBD2	CASSPVRLAGQSYEQYF	TGTGCCAGCAGCCCTGTTAGACTAGCGGGGCAGTCCTACGAGCAGTACTTC
TRBV19	TRBJ2-1	-	-	CASSNAYSYNEQFF	TGTGCCAGTAGTAACGCGTACTCCTACAATGAGCAGTTCTTC
TRBV5-8	TRBJ1-1	-	-	CASNSPGQVYTEAFF	TGTGCCAGCAACTCCCCCGGTCAGGTGTACACTGAAGCTTTCTTT
TRBV7-6	TRBJ2-2	-	-	CASSPPGFDTGELFF	TGTGCCAGCAGCCCCCCCGGGTTCGACACCGGGGAGCTGTTTTTT
TRBV10-1	TRBJ1-1	-	TRBD1	CASSPGWDSDTEAFF	TGCGCCAGCAGCCCAGGGTGGGACAGTGACACTGAAGCTTTCTTT
TRBV4-2	TRBJ2-3	-	TRBD2	CASSQKRGNTDTQYF	TGTGCCAGCAGCCAGAAGCGGGGGAACACAGATACGCAGTATTTT
TRBV7-9	TRBJ2-7	-	-	CASSSSGEQYF	TGTGCCAGCAGCTCCTCGGGCGAGCAGTACTTC
TRBV19	TRBJ2-7	-	TRBD1	CASSIDHRGEQYF	TGTGCCAGTAGTATAGACCACAGGGGGGAGCAGTACTTC
TRBV10-1	TRBJ1-1	-	-	CASSESTRGEAFF	TGCGCCAGCAGTGAGTCGACTAGGGGTGAAGCTTTCTTT
TRBV11-2	TRBJ1-6	-	-	CASSLGGGVALPLHF	TGTGCCAGCAGCTTAGGGGGGGGAGTGGCCCTACCCCTCCACTTT
TRBV14	TRBJ1-6	-	TRBD1	CASSQGDRDNSPLHF	TGTGCCAGCAGCCAGGGAGACAGGGACAATTCACCCCTCCACTTT
TRBV5-1	TRBJ2-3	-	TRBD2	CASSLEGTSGDTDTQYF	TGCGCCAGCAGCTTGGAAGGGACTAGCGGGGACACAGATACGCAGTATTTT
TRBV9	TRBJ2-2	-	TRBD1	CASSVVGTGFGGELFF	TGTGCCAGCAGCGTAGTTGGGACAGGGTTTGGCGGGGAGCTGTTTTTT
TRBV5-1	TRBJ1-6	-	TRBD1	CASSLGTGDSPLHF	TGCGCCAGCAGCTTGGGGACAGGGGATTCACCCCTCCACTTT
TRBV7-2	TRBJ1-2	-	-	CASSPEEGLFGYTF	TGTGCCAGCAGCCCCGAGGAGGGTCTCTTTGGCTACACCTTC
TRBV5-4	TRBJ2-1	-	-	CASSFGRTIQIESSYNEQFF	TGTGCCAGCAGCTTCGGCAGGACTATACAGATAGAGAGCTCCTACAATGAGCAGTTCTTC
TRBV9	TRBJ1-2	-	-	CASSAASSGGYTF	TGTGCCAGCAGCGCAGCCTCGTCCGGGGGCTACACCTTC
TRBV7-9	TRBJ1-5	once	-	CASSPAWGDQPQHF	TGTGCCAGCAGCCCTGCGTGGGGGGACCAGCCCCAGCATTTT
TRBV5-8	TRBJ2-3	-	-	CASSLKAGKTDTQYF	TGTGCCAGCAGCTTGAAGGCAGGGAAGACAGATACGCAGTATTTT
TRBV27	TRBJ1-2	-	-	CASSLSMLGAAPANYGYTF	TGTGCCAGCAGTTTATCGATGTTGGGGGCCGCTCCTGCTAACTATGGCTACACCTTC
TRBV7-9	TRBJ1-2	once	-	CASSLKALYGYTF	TGTGCCAGCAGCTTAAAAGCGCTCTATGGCTACACCTTC
TRBV5-8	TRBJ2-3	-	TRBD2	CASSAGLAGTDTQYF	TGTGCCAGCAGCGCAGGACTAGCGGGGACAGATACGCAGTATTTT
TRBV5-1	TRBJ2-4	once	TRBD1	CASSEPGQPIQYF	TGCGCCAGCAGCGAACCGGGACAGCCCATTCAGTACTTC
TRBV20-1	TRBJ2-5	-	-	CSAGVQETQYF	TGCAGTGCAGGGGTCCAAGAGACCCAGTACTTC
TRBV7-2	TRBJ2-7	-	-	CASRTQGSLNYEQYF	TGTGCCAGCAGAACACAGGGATCCCTTAACTACGAGCAGTACTTC
TRBV6-6	TRBJ1-5	-	-	CASSFPSGQSQHF	TGTGCCAGCAGTTTCCCAAGCGGTCAGTCCCAGCATTTT